These T cell receptor beta chains were read from a single sample in a study of blood T cells in healthy people across ages. MiXCR, applied by TCRdb to the 5' RACE reads, yields one record per CDR3 protein. This sample carries 800,000 to 900,000 distinct CDR3 sequences, 55% to 65% of them seen once, and the ten largest clones take 28%. Source material: blood. These receptors were obtained from a man aged 25 to 45 in good health. Both conserved end residues are part of each CDR3. A D gene is named only where the DNA matches it firmly. Clone size is not always given. Where it is, it says once, few, many or a class for expanded clones.

v_call	clone_size	d_call	j_call	cdr3_nt	cdr3_aa
TRBV6-2/TRBV6-3	-	-	TRBJ2-7	TGTGCCAGCAGTCCACCGGAGTACCTGAGCTCCTACGAGCAGTACTTC	CASSPPEYLSSYEQYF
TRBV25-1	-	-	TRBJ2-5	TGTGCCAGCAGTCCCACTCCGGACAGTTCGGGGACCCAGTACTTC	CASSPTPDSSGTQYF
TRBV3-1	few	TRBD1	TRBJ2-7	TGTGCCAGCAGCCAGGCGACAGGGGTTTACTACGAGCAGTACTTC	CASSQATGVYYEQYF
TRBV30	few	-	TRBJ2-5	TGTGCCTGGAGTGGTCTCGGGGGTCAGGAGACCCAGTACTTC	CAWSGLGGQETQYF
TRBV6-5	-	-	TRBJ2-7	TGTGCCAGCAGCCCAGGGGATCTCCCCTACGAGCAGTACTTC	CASSPGDLPYEQYF
TRBV7-2	-	TRBD1	TRBJ1-1	TGTGCCAGCAGCTACCCGGGACAGACGAGTATCCAAGCTTTCTTT	CASSYPGQTSIQAFF
TRBV6-2/TRBV6-3	-	-	TRBJ2-4	TGTGCCAGCAGACCCGAGGGGCGAAAAAACATTCAGTACTTC	CASRPEGRKNIQYF
TRBV3-1	-	-	TRBJ2-7	TGTGCCAGCAGCCAAGGGGTCTCGGCCTACGAGCAGTACTTC	CASSQGVSAYEQYF
TRBV9	-	-	TRBJ2-7	TGTGCCAGCAGCGTAGGGGTCCGGGACACCACCTACGAGCAGTACTTC	CASSVGVRDTTYEQYF
TRBV29-1	-	TRBD1	TRBJ2-7	TGCAGCGTTGAAGGGGTACAGGGGTCCTACGAGCAGTACTTC	CSVEGVQGSYEQYF
TRBV20-1	once	TRBD2	TRBJ2-1	TGCAGTGCTAGCGGGGGGGCCGGGTACAATGAGCAGTTCTTC	CSASGGAGYNEQFF
TRBV29-1	-	-	TRBJ2-3	TGCAGCGTTGATGGGCGGGGACTCACAGATACGCAGTATTTT	CSVDGRGLTDTQYF
TRBV10-3	-	-	TRBJ2-7	TGTGCCATCAGTAGTTGGGGTTACGAGCAGTACTTC	CAISSWGYEQYF